This T cell receptor beta chain was recovered during a study of blood T cell repertoires in COVID-19. On the study more broadly: From the United States, Italy and Spain came samples of acute and convalescent COVID-19.

Original processing methods: Amplification with reference gene primers provided the estimates of nucleated cell counts. Assay used: immunoSEQ multiplex PCR; TCRdb lists only in-frame clones, some missing. V and J calls and clone size are given by that table; D and trimming were obtained from the DNA. The sample lists about 50,000 clones, approximately 88% occurring once. V was pared by 6 bases and J by 0 bases, with 10 bases between. The CDR3 spans 13 residues. Germline assignment: CDR1 SQVTM and CDR2 ANQGSEA. The sequence derives from a human donor in a cohort sampled during active COVID-19. The sequenced sample was peripheral blood. The genes are TRBV29-1 and TRBJ2-3; D might be TRBD1 (5 bases). CDR3 sequence: CSVDSPSTDTQYF. DNA for the CDR3: TGCAGCGTCGACAGCCCTAGCACAGATACGCAGTATTTT.